The clone carrying this TCR beta chain was recorded a few times. These data belong to a study of blood T cell repertoires in COVID-19. Original methodology: Amplifying reference gene primers gave estimates of nucleated cell counts. Clones were sequenced by immunoSEQ multiplex PCR, and TCRdb holds only the in-frame ones, with some missing. V, J and clone size derive from that table, while D and trimming were established from the DNA sequence. The sample carries around 170,000 clones, 85% to 95% recorded once. The germline CDR1 and CDR2 sequences are LNHDA and SQIVND (reference sequence). V was trimmed by 3 bases and J by 1 base, leaving 15 bases between them. The CDR3 consists of 16 residues.

Specimen: peripheral blood. The chain uses TRBV19 and TRBJ1-2; D is unresolved. This receptor was identified in a man between 45 and 60 years old with acute or convalescent COVID-19. CDR3 bases: TGTGCCAGTAGTATTGGTTTCGGGTCGGGTAACTATGGCTACACCTTC. Translated: CASSIGFGSGNYGYTF.